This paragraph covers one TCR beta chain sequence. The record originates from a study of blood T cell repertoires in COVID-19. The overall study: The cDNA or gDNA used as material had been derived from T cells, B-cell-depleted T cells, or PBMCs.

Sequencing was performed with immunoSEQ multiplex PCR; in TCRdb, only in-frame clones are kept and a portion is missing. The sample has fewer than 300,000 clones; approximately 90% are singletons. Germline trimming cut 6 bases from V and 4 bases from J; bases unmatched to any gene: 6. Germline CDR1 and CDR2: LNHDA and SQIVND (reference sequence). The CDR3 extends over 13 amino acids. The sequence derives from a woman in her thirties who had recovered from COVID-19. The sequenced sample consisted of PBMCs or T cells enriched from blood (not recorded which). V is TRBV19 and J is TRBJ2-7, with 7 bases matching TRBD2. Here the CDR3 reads CASRASGFYEQYF. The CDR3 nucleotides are TGTGCCAGTAGGGCTAGCGGATTTTACGAGCAGTACTTC.